This T cell receptor beta chain came from a study of PD-1 blockade in classical Hodgkin lymphoma. Of note for this clone: Its antigen is undetermined.

Study outcomes and limitations: Prior to therapy, complete responders displayed diversity much like that of newly diagnosed patients. Relapsed/refractory patients reportedly had the lowest baseline TCR diversity, below newly diagnosed patients, who were below healthy donors. CD4+ TCR diversity climbed significantly by C4D1, unlike CD8+ TCR diversity.

The method was immunoSEQ multiplex PCR; TCRdb's version includes in-frame clones alone and lacks a portion of them. The table records about 18,000 clones, about four fifths of them present only once. Exposure to brentuximab vedotin varied, and each patient had relapsed following autologous stem cell transplantation. Germline CDR1 is MGHRA and CDR2 is YSYEKL. The CDR3 totals 17 residues. Trimming shortened V by 5 bases and J by 2 bases, and 16 bases separated the two germline ends. V gene TRBV4-1 combines with J gene TRBJ2-6; D possibly corresponds to TRBD1 (7 bases). The TCR was taken from a human donor with classical Hodgkin lymphoma. The sample consisted of peripheral blood mononuclear cells (PBMCs), taken before the second cycle of nivolumab. CDR3 residues: CASSASGGGAGANVLTF. The CDR3 nucleotides are TGCGCCAGCAGCGCCAGCGGAGGGGGCGCTGGGGCCAACGTCCTGACTTTC.